The 21 T cell receptor beta chains given below trace back to one sample, sequenced in a study of T-cell memory formation after mild COVID-19. MiXCR, run by TCRdb on the 5' RACE reads, gives a single entry per CDR3 protein. The sample lists approximately 260,000 distinct CDR3 sequences, about a sixth seen once, with approximately 3.5% in the top ten. The sequenced sample consisted of PBMCs or a T cell subset sorted from them (not recorded which). The source of these receptors is a man aged 18 to 29 who had mild COVID-19 (a few samples of this study predate the infection). Cell type and time point are not known.

The CDR3 is CASSPAGGAQETQYF. The CDR3 bases are TGTGCCAGCAGCCCAGCGGGGGGTGCGCAAGAGACCCAGTACTTC. J is TRBJ2-5 and V is TRBV7-7, with TRBD2 identical over 9 bases. The CDR3 is 15 residues long. The V and J ends lost 5 bases and 2 bases, in that order; junction bases with no gene match: 6. The germline gives CDR1 SSHAT, CDR2 FNYEAQ (reference sequence). Drawing the rest from reference TRBV7-7 and TRBJ2-5, the complete variable domain is GAGVSQSPRYKVTKRGQDVTLRCDPISSHATLYWYQQALGQGPEFLTYFNYEAQPDKSGLPSDRFSAERPEGSISTLTIQRTEQRDSAMYRCASSPAGGAQETQYFGPGTRLLVL.

The V and J genes are TRBV6-5 and TRBJ1-6, with D tentatively TRBD1 (5 bases). Germline V lookup: CDR1 MNHEY, CDR2 SVGAGI. The CDR3 has 16 amino acids. With 2 bases removed from V and 5 bases from J, the gap between germline ends came to 13 bases. CDR3 sequence reads: CASSYLFRGDNSPLHF. CDR3 DNA sequence: TGTGCCAGCAGTTACCTTTTCCGGGGGGATAATTCACCCCTCCACTTT.

J is TRBJ2-1 and V is TRBV24-1, with TRBD2 as a possible D gene (6 bases). V lost 5 bases and J lost 4, with 8 bases in between. Germline CDR1 and CDR2: KGHDR and SFDVKD. The CDR3 covers 13 residues. The CDR3 DNA reads as TGTGCCACCAGTGGCGGAGGGTACAATGAGCAGTTCTTC. The encoded protein is CATSGGGYNEQFF.

This clonotype has ten or more counts. This chain connects TRBV5-1 to TRBJ2-1, with 11 positions matching TRBD2. CDR3 size: 18 residues. V gave up 4 bases and J gave up 0 bases; unmatched junction bases: 9. Germline V gene lookup returns CDR1 SGHRS and CDR2 YFSETQ. CDR3 sequence: CASSTPLTSGSSYNEQFF. The CDR3 DNA follows: TGCGCCAGCAGCACCCCTCTAACTAGCGGGAGCTCCTACAATGAGCAGTTCTTC.

V usage is TRBV20-1 and J usage is TRBJ1-2, with D unclear. CDR1 and CDR2 (germline): DFQATT, SNEGSKA (reference sequence). CDR3 size: 8 residues. V lost 6 bases, J lost 8 bases, and 4 bases lay in between. CDR3 sequence (DNA): TGCAGTGCGTACGGCTACACCTTC. Translated, it gives CSAYGYTF.

The chain employs TRBV11-2 and TRBJ2-3, with D possibly being TRBD1 or TRBD2 (5 bases each). CDR1 is SGHAT, CDR2 FQNNGV, per germline. The length of the CDR3 is 18 residues. Trimming removed 4 bases from V and 0 bases from J, with 20 bases in between. The CDR3 DNA reads as TGTGCCAGCAGCTCCGCGCCTCGGGGCCCGCCTAGCACAGATACGCAGTATTTT. The encoded protein is CASSSAPRGPPSTDTQYF.

This clonotype was observed a few times. This rearrangement joins TRBV6-6 to TRBJ1-4, with D unclear. V shed 2 bases and J shed 8 bases, with 12 bases lying between them. The CDR3 has 14 residues. The germline V gene encodes CDR1 MNHNY and CDR2 SVGAGI (reference sequence). Written as DNA, the CDR3 is TGTGCCAGCAGTTACAGGGATGGGGAGGAAAAACTGTTTTTT. Its protein product is CASSYRDGEEKLFF.

This chain joins TRBV7-2 and TRBJ2-5; TRBD2 might be the D (6 bases). The V end lost 5 bases, the J end lost 7 bases, and 20 bases lay between the germline ends. Germline V gene lookup returns CDR1 SGHTA and CDR2 FQGNSA. This CDR3 is built from 15 residues. The CDR3 DNA follows: TGTGCCAGCAGCCCGTATTCCGGGCCCGGGGGGACCCAGTACTTC. Its translation: CASSPYSGPGGTQYF.

The table lists this clonotype with a few counts. The chain links TRBV19 to TRBJ1-2; 7 bases are a match to TRBD1. Germline CDR1 LNHDA, CDR2 SQIVND (reference sequence). The CDR3 length is 13 residues. The J segment lost 13 bases and the V segment lost 7 bases, leaving 15 bases of the junction unmatched. CDR3 sequence reads: CASTGGSLKVVTF. CDR3 nucleotides: TGTGCCAGTACAGGGGGAAGTCTTAAGGTTGTCACCTTC.

In this sample, this clonotype turned up a few times. The V gene is TRBV4-2, the J gene TRBJ2-3; D not certain. Trimming shortened V by 1 base and J by 2 bases, and 16 bases separated the two germline ends. This CDR3 spans 17 amino acids. CDR1 and CDR2 (germline): LGHNA, YNFKEQ. The CDR3: CASSQGVRQINTDTQYF. In nucleotides, the CDR3 is TGTGCCAGCAGCCAAGGCGTTCGTCAGATAAACACAGATACGCAGTATTTT.

The chain uses TRBV5-1 and TRBJ2-3; D is undetermined. The germline gives CDR1 SGHRS, CDR2 YFSETQ. V lost 4 bases, J lost 0 bases, and 12 bases lay in between. The CDR3 has 15 amino acids. The CDR3 here is CASSGTVPSTDTQYF. Written as DNA, the CDR3 is TGCGCCAGCAGCGGTACTGTCCCTAGCACAGATACGCAGTATTTT.

This clonotype has just a few counts. The chain couples TRBV12-3 or TRBV12-4 to TRBJ2-3, with a tentative D call TRBD1 (6 bases). The V end was cut by 2 bases, the J end by 0 bases, with 21 bases between. The CDR3 is 19 amino acids. The CDR3 reads CASSLFSGAMTVSTDTQYF. The CDR3 DNA follows: TGTGCCAGCAGTTTATTTTCAGGGGCCATGACCGTCAGCACAGATACGCAGTATTTT.

In its sample, this clonotype was seen a few times. This chain joins TRBV7-6 and TRBJ2-7; no firm D call. Germline CDR1 reads SGHVS; CDR2 reads FNYEAQ. The CDR3 loop spans 12 amino acids. V lost 1 base and J 4 bases, leaving 5 bases between the germline ends. The CDR3 sequence: CASSLDQYEQYF. The DNA for the CDR3 is TGTGCCAGCAGCTTAGATCAGTACGAGCAGTACTTC.

This clonotype has ten or more counts. The V and J genes are TRBV6-1 and TRBJ1-2; D possibly corresponds to TRBD1 (6 bases). Germline CDR1 MNHNS, CDR2 SASEGT. Trimming shortened V by 7 bases and J by 8 bases, and 17 bases separated the two germline ends. This CDR3 spans 13 amino acids. The CDR3 region has the DNA TGTGCCAGCAAGTGGTCAGGGGCGCGAGGCTACACCTTC. It encodes CASKWSGARGYTF.

The chain recombines TRBV6-2 or TRBV6-3 with TRBJ2-1; 12 bases align to TRBD2. Germline CDR1 and CDR2: MNHEY and SVGEGT. V shed 5 bases and J 6 bases; nucleotides not matched to a gene: 17. This CDR3 comprises 19 residues. The CDR3 DNA sequence: TGTGCCAGCAGTACTGGGGGGACTAGCGGGCGACTCTCTCGCAATGAGCAGTTCTTC. As protein: CASSTGGTSGRLSRNEQFF.

This clonotype has more than one count but fewer than ten. The chain links TRBV20-1 to TRBJ2-5, with D perhaps being TRBD1 or TRBD2 (5 bases each). Deletions cut 3 bases from V and 5 bases from J, with 19 bases between. CDR1 is DFQATT, CDR2 SNEGSKA, per germline (reference sequence). The CDR3 covers 15 residues. CDR3 coding DNA: TGCAGTGCTAGCGCCCCCGGGACCCACTTCGAGACCCAGTACTTC. Encoded protein: CSASAPGTHFETQYF.

CDR3 amino acids: CASSYGPDTQYF. CDR3 DNA: TGTGCCAGCAGTTATGGGCCCGATACGCAGTATTTT. The chain carries TRBV6-2 or TRBV6-3 and TRBJ2-3, with D hard to call. This CDR3 has 12 amino acids. V was clipped by 3 bases and J by 6 bases, with 7 bases between them. Germline lookup yields CDR1 MNHEY and CDR2 SVGEGT.

Only a few counts were recorded for this clonotype. The chain joins TRBV6-6 to TRBJ1-1; D might be TRBD1 (5 bases). The CDR3 covers 14 residues. Germline V gene data show CDR1 as MNHNY and CDR2 as SVGAGI (reference sequence). Trimming pared 2 bases from V and 0 bases from J, leaving 7 bases between. CDR3 protein: CASSYAGMNTEAFF. CDR3 in DNA: TGTGCCAGCAGTTACGCAGGGATGAACACTGAAGCTTTCTTT.

V and J are TRBV7-3 and TRBJ2-1, with 9 positions matching TRBD2. The germline V gene has CDR1 SGHTA and CDR2 FQGTGA. Unmatched junction bases numbered 10, after V lost 6 bases and J lost 7 bases. This CDR3 is 15 amino acids long. The DNA of the CDR3 is TGTGCCAGCAGTTACCGGCTAGCGGGGTTAAATGAGCAGTTCTTC. This sequence encodes CASSYRLAGLNEQFF.

The chain has TRBV15 and TRBJ2-7, with 8 bases matching TRBD1. V dropped 4 bases and J dropped 6; count of bases not matched to a gene: 5. Germline V CDR1 and CDR2: LNHNV, YYDKDF (reference sequence). CDR3 length equals 13 residues. The CDR3: CATSIGQGGEQYV. CDR3 DNA: TGTGCCACCAGCATCGGACAGGGAGGCGAGCAGTACGTC.

This chain uses TRBV5-8 with TRBJ2-5; 9 nucleotides line up with TRBD2. V shed 7 bases, J shed 1 base, and the junction held 8 bases outside the gene matches. The V gene's germline CDR1 is SGHTS and CDR2 YDEGEE. The CDR3 runs 15 residues. This CDR3 reads CASFSGGGFQETQYF. CDR3 nucleotides: TGTGCCAGCTTTAGCGGGGGCGGGTTCCAAGAGACCCAGTACTTC. The whole variable domain, filled in from reference TRBV5-8 and TRBJ2-5, reads EAGVTQSPTHLIKTRGQQATLRCSPISGHTSVYWYQQALGLGLQFLLWYDEGEERNRGNFPPRFSGRQFPNYSSELNVNALELEDSALYLCASFSGGGFQETQYFGPGTRLLVL.